Below, 10 T cell receptor beta chains from the same sample are listed, as sequenced in a study of blood T cell repertoires in COVID-19. Repertoires were generated with immunoSEQ multiplex PCR, while TCRdb's copy carries only in-frame clones and drops some. The sample gives tens of thousands of clones, 74% of which show up once; roughly 2.6% is in the top ten. Sequencing was carried out using peripheral blood. The origin of the receptors is a human donor with acute or convalescent COVID-19. The donor label of this sample is uncertain.

The rearrangement links TRBV3-1 (or the pseudogene TRBV3-2) to TRBJ2-5; TRBD2 matches 8 bases. Trimming cost V 0 bases and J 3 bases; bases outside gene matches: 9. The germline V gene has CDR1 LGHDT and CDR2 YNNKEL (reference sequence). This CDR3 spans 17 amino acids. The DNA of the CDR3 is TGTGCCAGCAGCCAAGATGCGCAACTAGCGGTAAAAGAGACCCAGTACTTC. Its protein is CASSQDAQLAVKETQYF.

The rearrangement links TRBV5-6 to TRBJ2-7; 7 bases fit TRBD1. The V segment lost 3 bases and the J segment 4 bases; nucleotides outside the gene matches: 1. This CDR3 region has 12 residues. In germline, CDR1 is SGHDT, CDR2 YYEEEE. CDR3 in DNA: TGTGCCAGCAGCTACAGGGGTTACGAGCAGTACTTC. It yields the protein CASSYRGYEQYF.

CDR3 DNA sequence: TGTGCCAGCAGCAAGGACAGGGGGATCGCAACTAATGAAAAACTGTTTTTT. This codes for CASSKDRGIATNEKLFF. The gene calls are TRBV5-4 and TRBJ1-4; the match to TRBD1 covers 10 bases. The CDR3 is made up of 17 amino acids. The junction had 6 bases not matched to a gene; V was cut back by 4 bases and J by 0 bases. Germline CDR1 is SGHNT and CDR2 is YYREEE (reference sequence). The whole variable domain, filled in from reference TRBV5-4 and TRBJ1-4, reads ETGVTQSPTHLIKTRGQQVTLRCSSQSGHNTVSWYQQALGQGPQFIFQYYREEENGRGNFPPRFSGLQFPNYSSELNVNALELDDSALYLCASSKDRGIATNEKLFFGSGTQLSVL.

This chain joins TRBV6-5 and TRBJ2-1; D may be TRBD1 (5 bases). Germline V CDR1 and CDR2: MNHEY, SVGAGI. V lost 8 bases and J lost 8, with 13 bases in between. The CDR3 covers 12 residues. The DNA of the CDR3 is TGTGCCAGCTGGGGCCGCCCCGATGAGCAGTTCTTC. It encodes CASWGRPDEQFF.

This chain connects TRBV28 to TRBJ1-2; 7 bases are a match to TRBD1. This CDR3 has 15 amino acids. Looked up from germline, CDR1 is MDHEN and CDR2 is SYDVKM. The ends lost 6 bases at V and 3 bases at J; junction bases unmatched: 10. CDR3 residues: CASSRERGQYYGYTF. Written as DNA, the CDR3 is TGTGCCAGCAGCCGGGAGAGGGGGCAGTACTATGGCTACACCTTC.

The DNA for the CDR3 is TGTGTCACGGGAGGGCAGGGCAATTTTGGTAGCAATCAGCCCCAGCATTTT. Its protein is CVTGGQGNFGSNQPQHF. The V call is TRBV19, the J call TRBJ1-5; perhaps TRBD1 as D (5 bases). Per the germline V gene, CDR1 is LNHDA and CDR2 is SQIVND (reference sequence). The length of the CDR3 is 17 residues.

V gene TRBV28 combines with J gene TRBJ2-7; 10 bases agree with TRBD2. This CDR3 is built from 15 residues. J gave up 5 bases and V 0 bases, and 4 bases lay outside the gene matches. Germline V gene data show CDR1 as MDHEN and CDR2 as SYDVKM. Here the CDR3 reads CASSLWRLAGNEQYF. The DNA for the CDR3 is TGTGCCAGCAGTTTATGGAGACTAGCGGGTAACGAGCAGTACTTC.

V and J are TRBV9 and TRBJ2-1; D might be TRBD1 (5 bases). Trimming took 0 bases from V and 2 from J, leaving 9 bases between them. Germline assignment: CDR1 SGDLS and CDR2 YYNGEE. The CDR3 runs 15 residues. CDR3 in amino acids: CASSVGGGAYNEQFF. Here the CDR3 DNA reads TGTGCCAGCAGCGTAGGGGGCGGAGCCTACAATGAGCAGTTCTTC.

With regard to this clone: The junction and the germline gene differ at one end; a read error may be behind it. The chain is built from TRBV5-8 and TRBJ2-2; D may be TRBD2 (7 bases). The length of the CDR3 is 13 residues. CDR1 SGHTS and CDR2 YDEGEE come from the germline V gene. For the CDR3, the DNA is TGTGCCAGCAGCGAGGGACCTATGAGGGGGGGGATTTTT. Translated: CASSEGPMRGGIF.

The chain combines TRBV18 with TRBJ1-1, with TRBD1 matching 8 bases. The germline CDR1 and CDR2 sequences are KGHSH and LQKENI. The V and J ends lost 2 bases and 3 bases, in that order; junction bases with no gene match: 5. This CDR3 region has 15 residues. This chain's CDR3 is CASSPDRQGYTEAFF. CDR3 DNA sequence: TGTGCCAGCTCACCAGACCGACAGGGGTACACTGAAGCTTTCTTT.